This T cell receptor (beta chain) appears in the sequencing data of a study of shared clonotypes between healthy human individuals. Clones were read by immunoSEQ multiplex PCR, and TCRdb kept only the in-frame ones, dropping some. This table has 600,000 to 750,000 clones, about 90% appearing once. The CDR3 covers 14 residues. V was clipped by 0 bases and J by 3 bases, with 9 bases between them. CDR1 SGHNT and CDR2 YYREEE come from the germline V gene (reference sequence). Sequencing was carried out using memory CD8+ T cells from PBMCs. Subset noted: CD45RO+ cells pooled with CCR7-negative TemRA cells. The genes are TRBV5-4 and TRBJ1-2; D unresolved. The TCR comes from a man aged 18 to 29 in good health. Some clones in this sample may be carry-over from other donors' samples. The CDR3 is CASSLDSEDYGYTF. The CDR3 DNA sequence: TGTGCCAGCAGCTTGGATTCAGAAGACTATGGCTACACCTTC.